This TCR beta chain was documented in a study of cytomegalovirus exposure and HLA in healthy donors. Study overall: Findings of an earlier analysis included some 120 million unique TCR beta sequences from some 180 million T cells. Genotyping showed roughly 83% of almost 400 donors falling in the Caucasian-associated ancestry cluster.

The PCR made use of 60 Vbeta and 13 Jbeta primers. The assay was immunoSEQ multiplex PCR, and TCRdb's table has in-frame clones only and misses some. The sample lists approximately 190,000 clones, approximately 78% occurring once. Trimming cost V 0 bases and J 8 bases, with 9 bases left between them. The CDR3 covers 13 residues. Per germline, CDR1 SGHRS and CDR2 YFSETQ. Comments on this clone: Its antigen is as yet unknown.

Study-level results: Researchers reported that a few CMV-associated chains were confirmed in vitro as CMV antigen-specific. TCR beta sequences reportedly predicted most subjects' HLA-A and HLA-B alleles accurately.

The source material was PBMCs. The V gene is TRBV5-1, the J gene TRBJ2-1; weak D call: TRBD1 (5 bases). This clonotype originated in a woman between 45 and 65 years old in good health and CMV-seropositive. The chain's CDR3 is CASSLAQGDEQFF. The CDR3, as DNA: TGCGCCAGCAGCTTGGCCCAAGGGGATGAGCAGTTCTTC.